The sequence of this T cell receptor beta chain was determined in a study of T cell changes during pregnancy in multiple sclerosis. The data were produced by immunoSEQ multiplex PCR, yet TCRdb's version contains in-frame clones alone and is incomplete. The table includes around 130,000 clones, 93% detected once. The J segment lost 5 bases and the V segment lost 0 bases, leaving 7 bases of the junction unmatched. CDR3 length: 15 residues. The germline gives CDR1 SGHRS, CDR2 YFSETQ. The receptor's source is a female donor with multiple sclerosis, enrolled in a pregnancy study. Sequences were derived from peripheral blood, sampled before pregnancy. The chain has TRBV5-1 and TRBJ1-1, with 7 bases identical to TRBD1. The CDR3 bases are TGCGCCAGCAGCTTGGCCCCCCAGGGGGAGACTGAAGCTTTCTTT. It translates to CASSLAPQGETEAFF.